The clone carrying this T cell receptor beta chain came up a few times. The CDR3 extends over 14 amino acids. Per the germline V gene, CDR1 is SGHRS and CDR2 is YFSETQ. Trimming took 1 base from V and 6 from J, leaving 13 bases between them. The record originates from a study of cytomegalovirus exposure and HLA in healthy donors. Unrecorded immune exposure was likely among donors, who were nominally healthy when sampled. The PCR employed 60 Vbeta primers together with 13 Jbeta primers. The table came from immunoSEQ multiplex PCR; TCRdb's copy has only in-frame clones and leaves some out. Altogether a few hundred thousand clones are present, more than 60% being singletons, with the ten largest covering 15% to 17%.

This receptor was identified in a man aged 40-49 years in good health and CMV-seronegative. The sample comprised PBMCs. The chain carries TRBV5-1 and TRBJ1-1, with D unresolved. The CDR3 bases are TGCGCCAGCAGCTTGTATAGGGAGACCCCTGAAGCTTTCTTT. It codes for CASSLYRETPEAFF.